This TCR beta chain appears in the sequencing data of a study of cytomegalovirus exposure and HLA in healthy donors. This CDR3 has 12 amino acids. CDR1 GTSNPN and CDR2 SVGIG come from the germline V gene (reference sequence). The study, taken as a whole, reports: The finding came from a later analysis; first-cohort TCR clusters tended to co-occur in the roughly 120 validation repertoires. Overall, about 160 TCR beta chains were annotated as cytomegalovirus-associated.

Libraries were prepared by immunoSEQ multiplex PCR; TCRdb keeps only in-frame clonotypes and omits some of them. This table holds 150,000 to 200,000 clones, roughly 86% found once. For this clone: Its target is unknown.

J is TRBJ1-2 and V is TRBV30, with 7 bases lining up with TRBD1. The source material was PBMCs. This clonotype originated in a man aged 30 to 39 in good health and CMV-seropositive. Written as DNA, the CDR3 is TGTGCTCTGAGACAGGGCCCACTTGGCTACACCTTC. Protein product: CALRQGPLGYTF.